This T cell receptor beta chain derives from a study of cytomegalovirus exposure and HLA in healthy donors. CDR1 and CDR2 from the germline V gene are MNHEY and SVGAGI. V shed 4 bases and J 6 bases; nucleotides not matched to a gene: 5. CDR3 length equals 14 residues. Amplification used 60 Vbeta primers and 13 Jbeta primers. Only in-frame clones appear in the TCRdb table, and some are missing; sequencing was by immunoSEQ multiplex PCR. The sample includes 110,000 to 150,000 clones, roughly 80% of them seen just once. The specimen was PBMCs. The sequence derives from a female donor in good health and CMV-seronegative. The V and J genes are TRBV6-5 and TRBJ2-2, with TRBD2 matching over 7 bases. The CDR3 bases are TGTGCCAGCAGTTCCAGCGGGATCGCCGGGGAGCTGTTTTTT. It is translated as CASSSSGIAGELFF.